This section outlines one T cell receptor beta chain sequence together with its context. Recovery among Cohort 3 donors was established by two negative PCRs, clearance, or symptom resolution. These data belong to a study of blood T cell repertoires in COVID-19. Across the study: Acute and convalescent COVID-19 specimens originated in the United States, Italy and Spain.

Germline CDR1 reads SNHLY; CDR2 reads FYNNEI. The length of the CDR3 is 14 residues. Trimming stripped 2 bases from V and 9 bases from J, with 14 bases between. Authors' data handling: Nucleated cell counts were estimated from reference gene primer amplification. The repertoire was sequenced with immunoSEQ multiplex PCR; TCRdb's copy has only in-frame clones and lacks some. The V and J calls and clone size come from that table; D and trimming were worked out from the DNA. This sample has hundreds of thousands of clones, with about 88% found just once. The TCR originated in a woman in her forties or fifties who had recovered from COVID-19. The chain has TRBV2 and TRBJ1-5; maybe TRBD1 (6 bases). The source material was PBMCs or T cells enriched from blood (not recorded which). CDR3 bases: TGTGCCAGCAGTGAAACAGGGAGCCATGGGCCCCAGCATTTT. Translation: CASSETGSHGPQHF.